These T cell receptor beta chains were read from a single sample in a study of T cell repertoires in cytomegalovirus infection. MiXCR was run by TCRdb on the reads, yielding one entry per CDR3 protein. This table holds some 200,000 distinct CDR3 sequences, roughly a fifth found once. The sample comprised PBMCs. Source of these receptors: a human donor in good health (CMV status not recorded). Some clones in this sample may be carry-over from other donors' samples. CDR3s leave out the opening cysteine and the closing phenylalanine or tryptophan. Where a row states a size, it is once, few, many or the class of an expanded clone; other rows omit it.

cdr3_aa	clone_size	j_call	v_call
SVVALQSDTQY	few	TRBJ2-3	TRBV29-1
ASSLEWTGSRRRETQY	-	TRBJ2-5	TRBV11-2
ASSNPLAGGLYEQF	few	TRBJ2-1	TRBV7-8
ASSFQAESPETQY	-	TRBJ2-5	TRBV7-2
SGALDTEAF	-	TRBJ1-1	TRBV29-1
ASRRSGQPYNEQF	-	TRBJ2-1	TRBV7-6
ASSLDAATYEQY	-	TRBJ2-7	TRBV5-6
ASSTNSHQGFEQY	many	TRBJ2-7	TRBV7-2
ASSLMGSSYEQY	-	TRBJ2-7	TRBV27
ASSGTSGRSTYNEQF	many	TRBJ2-1	TRBV28
ASSLKEGTEAF	few	TRBJ1-1	TRBV7-3
ASSLFIGATNEKLF	few	TRBJ1-4	TRBV5-1
ASSEALGVSPLH	few	TRBJ1-6	TRBV6-1
ASSLGLAGAGELF	-	TRBJ2-2	TRBV5-4
SVGREGAEAF	-	TRBJ1-1	TRBV29-1
ASSSLDREKLF	few	TRBJ1-4	TRBV7-2
ASSENRGPY	-	TRBJ2-5	TRBV6-1
ASSTLDTLYQETQY	-	TRBJ2-5	TRBV6-8
ASSFRELNYGYT	many	TRBJ1-2	TRBV7-2
SAKNSGSFGTEAF	-	TRBJ1-1	TRBV20-1
ASSWGSYNEQF	many	TRBJ2-1	TRBV28
ASTGQSDTQY	few	TRBJ2-3	TRBV9
ASSFGIWGSPLH	few	TRBJ1-6	TRBV12-3/TRBV12-4
ASISGGAEDTQY	many	TRBJ2-3	TRBV6-1
ASNKSWGRSSYEQY	-	TRBJ2-7	TRBV28
ASSQGIGGQRSTEAF	many	TRBJ1-1	TRBV4-1
ASSLGVAREQY	few	TRBJ2-7	TRBV7-9
ASSHTSGRSEQY	many	TRBJ2-7	TRBV7-9
ASSQTPGGRLETQY	few	TRBJ2-5	TRBV14
ASSLAGEGQPQH	many	TRBJ1-5	TRBV7-6
ASNLGGQLSGNTIY	-	TRBJ1-3	TRBV28
ASRIPGQGAGTEAF	-	TRBJ1-1	TRBV2
ASSLEWGTQPQH	-	TRBJ1-5	TRBV12-3/TRBV12-4
ASSLGQVSYNSPLH	many	TRBJ1-6	TRBV12-3/TRBV12-4
SAREGARNSPLH	many	TRBJ1-6	TRBV20-1
ASSPHDRDISSQPQH	many	TRBJ1-5	TRBV6-1
ATSRGLPDTQY	-	TRBJ2-3	TRBV15
ASSYKGRDQPQH	-	TRBJ1-5	TRBV6-6
ASSSQTSGKVVEQF	-	TRBJ2-1	TRBV7-9
ASSLQTSGPVEY	-	TRBJ2-3	TRBV11-3
AISAQQGQAEAF	few	TRBJ1-1	TRBV10-3
ASSLGTGGNRSPLH	-	TRBJ1-6	TRBV12-3/TRBV12-4
ASLHWRAGKADTQY	many	TRBJ2-3	TRBV12-3/TRBV12-4
ASSPDSLEAF	many	TRBJ1-1	TRBV2
ASSLPPTGKGNSPLH	many	TRBJ1-6	TRBV7-2
ASSLEGQVSYEQY	few	TRBJ2-7	TRBV5-1
ASSQDEGGQYYEQY	-	TRBJ2-7	TRBV4-1
ASRTTGLAGGQF	-	TRBJ2-1	TRBV19
ASSPEVGFSYNEQF	-	TRBJ2-1	TRBV5-5